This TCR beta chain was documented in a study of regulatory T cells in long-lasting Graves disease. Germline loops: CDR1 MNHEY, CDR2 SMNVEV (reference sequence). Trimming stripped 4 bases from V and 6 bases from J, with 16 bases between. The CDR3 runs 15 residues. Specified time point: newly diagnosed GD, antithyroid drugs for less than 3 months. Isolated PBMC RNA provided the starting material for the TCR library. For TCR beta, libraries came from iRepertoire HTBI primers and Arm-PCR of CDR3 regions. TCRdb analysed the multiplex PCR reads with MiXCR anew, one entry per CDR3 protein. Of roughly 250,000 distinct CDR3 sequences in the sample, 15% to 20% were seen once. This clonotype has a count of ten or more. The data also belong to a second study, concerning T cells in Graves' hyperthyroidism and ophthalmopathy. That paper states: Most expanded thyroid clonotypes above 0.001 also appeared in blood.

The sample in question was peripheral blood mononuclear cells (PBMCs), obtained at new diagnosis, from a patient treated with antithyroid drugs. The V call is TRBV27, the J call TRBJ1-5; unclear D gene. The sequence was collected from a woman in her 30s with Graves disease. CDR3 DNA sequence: TGTGCCAGCAGTTCGACAAGGTCCACGGGTCAGCCCCAGCATTTT. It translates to CASSSTRSTGQPQHF.